The 24 T cell receptor beta chains below come from one sample, sequenced in a study of blood T cell repertoires in COVID-19. Clones were read by immunoSEQ multiplex PCR, and TCRdb kept only the in-frame ones, dropping some. The sample yields under 250,000 clones, 83% seen once. The specimen was peripheral blood. The receptors shown here come from a woman aged 40 to 50 with active or convalescent COVID-19.

This clone has more than one count but fewer than ten. This chain links TRBV13 with TRBJ1-2; TRBD1 aligns across 9 bases. The germline V gene has CDR1 PRHDT and CDR2 FYEKMQ (reference sequence). V gave up 5 bases and J gave up 8 bases; unmatched junction bases: 9. The length of the CDR3 is 14 residues. The chain's CDR3 is CASSRGQGVSGYTF. CDR3 bases: TGTGCCAGCAGCCGGGGACAGGGAGTTTCGGGCTACACCTTC.

The gene calls are TRBV2 and TRBJ1-4; 7 bases fit TRBD1. In germline, CDR1 is SNHLY, CDR2 FYNNEI. J gave up 7 bases and V 6 bases, and 8 bases lay outside the gene matches. This CDR3 is 14 amino acids long. CDR3 residues: CASRTGSAAEKLFF. DNA for the CDR3: TGTGCCAGCAGGACAGGGTCGGCAGCTGAAAAACTGTTTTTT. Together with reference TRBV2 and TRBJ1-4, the CDR3 gives the full variable domain: EPEVTQTPSHQVTQMGQEVILRCVPISNHLYFYWYRQILGQKVEFLVSFYNNEISEKSEIFDDQFSVERPDGSNFTLKIRSTKLEDSAMYFCASRTGSAAEKLFFGSGTQLSVL.

This chain links TRBV19 with TRBJ2-3; 7 bases are shared with TRBD1. The CDR3 runs 15 residues. The germline V gene has CDR1 LNHDA and CDR2 SQIVND (reference sequence). With V trimmed by 7 bases and J by 0 bases, 7 bases remained unmatched. CDR3 sequence: CASTAYRGSTDTQYF. The CDR3 region has the DNA TGTGCCAGTACCGCTTACAGGGGAAGCACAGATACGCAGTATTTT.

This clone was counted between two and nine times. The rearrangement uses TRBV15 and TRBJ1-1, with unresolved D. V lost 3 bases and J lost 2, with 10 bases in between. The CDR3 runs to 14 residues. Germline V gives CDR1 LNHNV, CDR2 YYDKDF (reference sequence). The CDR3 loop is CATSREKINTEAFF. The CDR3 DNA is TGTGCCACCAGCAGGGAGAAGATCAACACTGAAGCTTTCTTT.

The chain couples TRBV27 to TRBJ2-5; D is perhaps TRBD2 (5 bases). Trimming shortened V by 7 bases and J by 4 bases, and 19 bases separated the two germline ends. This CDR3 is 15 amino acids long. Germline V gene lookup returns CDR1 MNHEY and CDR2 SMNVEV (reference sequence). CDR3 residues: CASKLSRADGETQYF. CDR3 nucleotide sequence: TGTGCCAGCAAACTCTCGAGGGCGGACGGAGAGACCCAGTACTTC.

This clone was detected once. This rearrangement joins TRBV24-1 to TRBJ2-2; 7 bases line up with TRBD1. V shed 4 bases and J 4 bases; nucleotides not matched to a gene: 17. Germline CDR1 and CDR2: KGHDR and SFDVKD. The CDR3 extends over 19 amino acids. CDR3 loop: CATSDPLPDRAPATGELFF. CDR3 nucleotide sequence: TGTGCCACCAGTGACCCTCTACCCGACAGGGCTCCGGCCACCGGGGAGCTGTTTTTT.

The chain has TRBV27 and TRBJ1-2, with TRBD1 matching over 8 bases. The CDR3 runs 13 residues. Germline lookup yields CDR1 MNHEY and CDR2 SMNVEV (reference sequence). With 6 bases clipped from V and 4 bases from J, the junction kept 4 bases outside the gene matches. The CDR3 protein is CASRVTGAYGYTF. The CDR3, as DNA: TGTGCCAGCAGGGTGACAGGGGCCTATGGCTACACCTTC.

The chain recombines TRBV27 with TRBJ2-7; 7 bases match TRBD1. This CDR3 is built from 15 residues. Unmatched junction bases numbered 11, after V lost 5 bases and J lost 4 bases. CDR1 is MNHEY, CDR2 SMNVEV, per germline (reference sequence). The CDR3 DNA reads as TGTGCCAGCAGTGTTAAAAGAGGGGGCTTGTACGAGCAGTACTTC. As protein: CASSVKRGGLYEQYF.

Only a few counts were recorded for this clone. This sequence joins TRBV7-6 and TRBJ1-5; D ambiguous. The CDR3 runs 12 residues. Germline V gene lookup returns CDR1 SGHVS and CDR2 FNYEAQ. V lost 4 bases to trimming and J lost 4 bases, with 5 bases between them. The CDR3, as DNA: TGTGCCAGCAGCTCCTTTAATCAGCCCCAGCATTTT. Amino acids: CASSSFNQPQHF.

The chain uses TRBV30 and TRBJ1-3; D unclear. Trimming removed 2 bases at V and 3 bases at J, with 8 bases between. The CDR3 is 13 amino acids. The V gene's germline CDR1 is GTSNPN and CDR2 SVGIG (reference sequence). The CDR3 DNA reads as TGTGCCTGGAGTACGGGAATTGGAAACACCATATATTTT. Amino acid sequence: CAWSTGIGNTIYF.

The J gene is TRBJ2-7, the V gene TRBV24-1, with D maybe TRBD1 (5 bases). Trimming stripped 4 bases from V and 0 bases from J, with 9 bases between. From germline, CDR1 is KGHDR and CDR2 SFDVKD. The CDR3 is 14 amino acids. The CDR3 spells CATSDSTGSYEQYF. Written as DNA, the CDR3 is TGTGCCACCAGTGACTCCACAGGCTCCTACGAGCAGTACTTC.

The chain carries TRBV6-2 or TRBV6-3 and TRBJ1-6; 11 bases match TRBD1. V lost 2 bases and J lost 10; bases outside the gene matches: 10. The CDR3 has 17 amino acids. Germline loops: CDR1 MNHEY, CDR2 SVGEGT. In DNA form, the CDR3 reads TGTGCCAGCAGTTACGCGGGGACAGGGGGTCTGGGATCACCCCTCCACTTT. Its protein product is CASSYAGTGGLGSPLHF.

This chain links TRBV5-4 with TRBJ2-7; 7 bases fit TRBD1. The ends lost 4 bases at V and 2 bases at J; junction bases unmatched: 9. Germline V gene lookup returns CDR1 SGHNT and CDR2 YYREEE (reference sequence). The CDR3 is 15 residues long. Here the CDR3 reads CASSELTGTPYEQYF. The DNA for the CDR3 is TGTGCCAGCAGCGAATTGACAGGGACCCCCTACGAGCAGTACTTC.

The genes are TRBV5-1 and TRBJ1-1; 7 bases map to TRBD1. The germline CDR1 and CDR2 sequences are SGHRS and YFSETQ. With V trimmed by 4 bases and J by 0 bases, 9 bases remained unmatched. There are 16 residues in the CDR3. CDR3 region: CASSLRQGGMNTEAFF. The CDR3 nucleotides read TGCGCCAGCAGCCTCCGGCAGGGGGGCATGAACACTGAAGCTTTCTTT.

This chain links TRBV9 with TRBJ2-2; a possible D gene is TRBD1 (6 bases). This CDR3 has 15 amino acids. Trimming pared 4 bases from V and 1 base from J, leaving 11 bases between. Germline V gene data show CDR1 as SGDLS and CDR2 as YYNGEE. The CDR3 protein is CASSFRGQNTGELFF. CDR3 bases: TGTGCCAGCAGCTTCAGGGGACAGAACACCGGGGAGCTGTTTTTT.

The V and J genes are TRBV6-4 and TRBJ1-1; D might be TRBD1 (6 bases). Germline V gene sequence: CDR1 MRHNA, CDR2 SNTAGT. Trimming pared 3 bases from V and 6 bases from J, leaving 14 bases between. The CDR3 extends over 14 amino acids. The CDR3 DNA is TGTGCCAGCAGTGATTTCCCGGGGGGGCCTGAAGCTTTCTTT. Protein: CASSDFPGGPEAFF.

The V gene is TRBV4-1, the J gene TRBJ1-1; TRBD1 agrees at 7 bases. Germline V gives CDR1 MGHRA, CDR2 YSYEKL. The CDR3 contains 15 residues. With V trimmed by 3 bases and J by 10 bases, 14 bases remained unmatched. The CDR3 DNA is TGCGCCAGCAGCCATATAGAGACAGGGTCCCGAGGAGCTTTCTTT. This codes for CASSHIETGSRGAFF.

The gene calls are TRBV4-1 and TRBJ1-1; TRBD1 matches at 8 bases. The germline gives CDR1 MGHRA, CDR2 YSYEKL. V lost 1 base and J lost 0; bases outside the gene matches: 10. This CDR3 comprises 18 residues. CDR3 nucleotide sequence: TGCGCCAGCAGCCAAGGGTCCGGGACAGGCCTCATGAACACTGAAGCTTTCTTT. This codes for CASSQGSGTGLMNTEAFF.

The J gene is TRBJ2-7, the V gene TRBV7-9; 12 bases align to TRBD1. CDR1 is SEHNR, CDR2 FQNEAQ, per germline (reference sequence). V lost 5 bases to trimming and J lost 5 bases; unmatched junction nucleotides: 10. The CDR3 is 16 residues long. The CDR3 reads CASSPIGTGGRNEQYF. The CDR3 DNA sequence: TGTGCCAGCAGCCCGATCGGGACAGGGGGCAGGAACGAGCAGTACTTC.

V is TRBV30 and J is TRBJ1-2, with 7 positions matching TRBD1. The CDR3 runs to 13 residues. CDR1 is GTSNPN and CDR2 is SVGIG in the germline V gene (reference sequence). Germline trimming cut 0 bases from V and 7 bases from J; bases unmatched to any gene: 5. CDR3 residues: CAWSVGTVLGYTF. The CDR3 bases are TGTGCCTGGAGTGTCGGGACAGTTCTTGGCTACACCTTC.

The chain is built from TRBV7-9 and TRBJ1-1; 10 bases are shared with TRBD1. The CDR3 is 14 residues long. Trimming removed 4 bases from V and 8 bases from J; junction bases left unmatched: 7. Germline V gives CDR1 SEHNR, CDR2 FQNEAQ (reference sequence). This CDR3 reads CASSSPGTGEEAFF. CDR3 bases: TGTGCCAGCAGCTCTCCCGGGACAGGGGAAGAAGCTTTCTTT. Based on the CDR3 plus reference TRBV7-9 and TRBJ1-1, the full variable domain is DTGVSQNPRHKITKRGQNVTFRCDPISEHNRLYWYRQTLGQGPEFLTYFQNEAQLEKSRLLSDRFSAERPKGSFSTLEIQRTEQGDSAMYLCASSSPGTGEEAFFGQGTRLTVV.

This clone is a singleton in its sample. This rearrangement joins TRBV30 to TRBJ1-6, with unresolved D. The CDR3 extends over 13 amino acids. Germline assignment: CDR1 GTSNPN and CDR2 SVGIG (reference sequence). V was cut by 1 base and J by 6 bases, with 7 bases left in between. The DNA of the CDR3 is TGTGCCTGGAGTGCACTAGCTAATTCACCCCTCCACTTT. This translates into CAWSALANSPLHF.

The genes are TRBV5-1 and TRBJ1-1; 11 nucleotides agree with TRBD1. The CDR3 loop spans 17 amino acids. The V gene's germline CDR1 is SGHRS and CDR2 YFSETQ. J gave up 8 bases and V 4 bases, and 16 bases lay outside the gene matches. CDR3 coding DNA: TGCGCCAGCAGCCTGGGGGGACAGGGGGTGCCAGTAGGAGAAGCTTTCTTT. Translation: CASSLGGQGVPVGEAFF.

The chain links TRBV28 to TRBJ2-4; perhaps TRBD2 as D (6 bases). V was pared by 5 bases and J by 7 bases, with 15 bases between. This CDR3 region has 14 residues. Germline loops: CDR1 MDHEN, CDR2 SYDVKM. The CDR3 DNA is TGTGCCAGCAGTGCCCTCAAGAGCGGGAACATTCAGTACTTC. Translated, it gives CASSALKSGNIQYF.